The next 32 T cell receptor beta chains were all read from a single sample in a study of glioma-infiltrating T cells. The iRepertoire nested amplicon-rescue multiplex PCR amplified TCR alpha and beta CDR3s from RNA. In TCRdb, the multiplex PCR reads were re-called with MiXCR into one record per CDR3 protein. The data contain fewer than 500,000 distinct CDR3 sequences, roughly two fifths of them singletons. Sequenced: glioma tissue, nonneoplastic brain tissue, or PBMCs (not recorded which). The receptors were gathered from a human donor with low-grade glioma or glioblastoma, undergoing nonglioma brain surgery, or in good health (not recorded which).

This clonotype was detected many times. The CDR3, as DNA: TGTGCCAGCAGTTTAGCTTTCTCTGGAAACACCATATATTTT. Its protein product is CASSLAFSGNTIYF. The rearrangement links TRBV12-3 or TRBV12-4 to TRBJ1-3; D unclear. The V end lost 0 bases, the J end lost 0 bases, and 3 bases lay between the germline ends. The CDR3 length is 14 residues.

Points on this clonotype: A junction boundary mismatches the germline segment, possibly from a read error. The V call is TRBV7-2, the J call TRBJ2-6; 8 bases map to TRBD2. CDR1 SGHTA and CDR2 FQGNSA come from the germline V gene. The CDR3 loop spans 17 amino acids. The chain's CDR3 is CAGSPGGGKAGANVLTF. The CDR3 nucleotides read TGTGCCGGCAGCCCCGGGGGGGGCAAAGCTGGGGCCAACGTCCTGACTTTC.

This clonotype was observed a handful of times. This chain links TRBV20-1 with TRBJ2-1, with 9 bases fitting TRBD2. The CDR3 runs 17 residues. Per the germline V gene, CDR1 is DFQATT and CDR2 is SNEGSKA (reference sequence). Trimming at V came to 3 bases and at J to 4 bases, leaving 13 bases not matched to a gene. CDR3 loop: CSASVGLLAGTYNEQFF. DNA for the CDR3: TGCAGTGCTAGTGTGGGGCTCCTAGCGGGAACTTACAATGAGCAGTTCTTC.

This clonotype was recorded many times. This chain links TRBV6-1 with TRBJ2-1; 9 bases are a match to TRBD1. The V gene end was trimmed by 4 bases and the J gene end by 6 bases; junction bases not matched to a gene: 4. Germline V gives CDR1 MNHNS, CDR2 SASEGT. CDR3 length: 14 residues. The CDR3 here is CASSGRDRVNEQFF. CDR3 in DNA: TGTGCCAGCAGTGGCCGGGACAGGGTCAATGAGCAGTTCTTC.

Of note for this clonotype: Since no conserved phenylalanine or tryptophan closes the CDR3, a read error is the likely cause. DNA for the CDR3: TGTGCCAGCAGAAGTTGGCGGGAGTCGAACACCGGGGAGCTGTTTTCT. Amino acid sequence: CASRSWRESNTGELFS. The chain employs TRBV27 and TRBJ2-2; 7 nucleotides align to TRBD2. V shed 6 bases, J shed 0 bases, and the junction held 7 bases outside the gene matches. CDR3 length equals 16 residues. CDR1 is MNHEY, CDR2 SMNVEV, per germline (reference sequence).

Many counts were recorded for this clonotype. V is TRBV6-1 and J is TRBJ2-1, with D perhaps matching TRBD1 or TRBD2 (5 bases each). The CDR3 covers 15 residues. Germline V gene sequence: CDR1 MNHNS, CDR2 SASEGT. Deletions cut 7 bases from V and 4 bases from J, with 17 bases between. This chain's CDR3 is CASKPPGRQYNEQFF. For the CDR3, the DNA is TGTGCCAGCAAGCCCCCGGGACGGCAGTACAATGAGCAGTTCTTC.

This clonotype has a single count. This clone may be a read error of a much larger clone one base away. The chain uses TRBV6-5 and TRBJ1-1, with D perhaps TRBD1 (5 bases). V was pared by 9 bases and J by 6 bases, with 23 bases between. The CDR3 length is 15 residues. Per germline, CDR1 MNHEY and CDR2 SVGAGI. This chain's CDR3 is CARTSPGTWVAEAFF. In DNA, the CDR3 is TGTGCCAGAACCTCCCCCGGGACCTGGGTAGCTGAAGCTTTCTTT.

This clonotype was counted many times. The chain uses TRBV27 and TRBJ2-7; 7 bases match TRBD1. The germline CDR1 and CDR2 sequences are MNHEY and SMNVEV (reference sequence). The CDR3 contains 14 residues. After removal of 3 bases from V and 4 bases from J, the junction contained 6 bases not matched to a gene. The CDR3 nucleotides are TGTGCCAGCAGTTTCAAGGGGGCCGATTACGAGCAGTACTTC. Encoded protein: CASSFKGADYEQYF.

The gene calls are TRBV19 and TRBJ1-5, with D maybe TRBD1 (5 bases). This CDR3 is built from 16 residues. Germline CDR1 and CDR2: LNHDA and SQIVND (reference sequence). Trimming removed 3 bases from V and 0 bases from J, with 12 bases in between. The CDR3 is CASSIRGRYSNQPQHF. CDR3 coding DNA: TGTGCCAGTAGTATCCGGGGACGGTATAGCAATCAGCCCCAGCATTTT.

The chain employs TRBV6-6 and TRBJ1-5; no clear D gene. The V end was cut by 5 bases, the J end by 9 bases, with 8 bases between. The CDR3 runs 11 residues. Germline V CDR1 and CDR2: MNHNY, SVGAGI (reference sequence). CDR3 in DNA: TGTGCCAGCAGTGGGGTTGGGCCCCAGCATTTT. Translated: CASSGVGPQHF.

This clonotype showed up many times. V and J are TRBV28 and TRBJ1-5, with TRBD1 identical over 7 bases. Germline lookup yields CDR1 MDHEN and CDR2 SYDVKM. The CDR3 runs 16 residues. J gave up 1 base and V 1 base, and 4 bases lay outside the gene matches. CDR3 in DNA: TGTGCCAGCAGTTTATCCGACAGGGCGAGCAATCAGCCCCAGCATTTT. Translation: CASSLSDRASNQPQHF.

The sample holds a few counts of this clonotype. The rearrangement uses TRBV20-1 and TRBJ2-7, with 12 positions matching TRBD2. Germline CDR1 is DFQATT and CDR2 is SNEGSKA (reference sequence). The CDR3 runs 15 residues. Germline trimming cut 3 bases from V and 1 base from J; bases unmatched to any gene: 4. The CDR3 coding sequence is TGCAGTGCTAGCCGGACTAGCGGGGCGTCCTACGAGCAGTACTTC. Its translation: CSASRTSGASYEQYF.

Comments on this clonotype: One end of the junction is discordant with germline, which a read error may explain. CDR3 nucleotides: TGTGACAGCAGTAGCTCGGGAGTGATATACAATGAGCAGTACTTC. Translated: CDSSSSGVIYNEQYF. The rearrangement joins TRBV6-5 to TRBJ2-7, with a tentative D call TRBD2 (6 bases). The germline CDR1 and CDR2 sequences are MNHEY and SVGAGI. The CDR3 runs 15 residues.

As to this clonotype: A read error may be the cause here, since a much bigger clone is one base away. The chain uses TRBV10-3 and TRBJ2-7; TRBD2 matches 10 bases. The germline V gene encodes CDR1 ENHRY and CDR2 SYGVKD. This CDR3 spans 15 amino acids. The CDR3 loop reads CASSYEGLASYEQYF. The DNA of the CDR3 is TGTGCCAGCAGTTACGAGGGACTAGCGAGCTACGAGCAGTACTTC.

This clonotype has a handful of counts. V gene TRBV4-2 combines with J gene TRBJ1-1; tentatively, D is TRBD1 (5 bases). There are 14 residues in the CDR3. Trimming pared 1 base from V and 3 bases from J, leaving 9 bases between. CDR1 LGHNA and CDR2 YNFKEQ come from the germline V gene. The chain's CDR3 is CASSQVLGDTEAFF. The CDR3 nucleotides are TGTGCCAGCAGCCAAGTACTGGGGGACACTGAAGCTTTCTTT.

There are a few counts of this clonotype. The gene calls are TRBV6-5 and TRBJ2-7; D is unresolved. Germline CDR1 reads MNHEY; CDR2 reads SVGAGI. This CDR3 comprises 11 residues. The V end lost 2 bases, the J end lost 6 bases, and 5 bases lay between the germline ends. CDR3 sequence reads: CASSYRAEQYF. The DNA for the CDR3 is TGTGCCAGCAGTTACCGGGCCGAGCAGTACTTC.

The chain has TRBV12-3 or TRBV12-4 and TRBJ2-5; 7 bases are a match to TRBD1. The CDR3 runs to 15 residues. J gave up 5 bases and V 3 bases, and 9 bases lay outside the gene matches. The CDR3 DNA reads TGTGCCAGCAGTTTGGGCAGGGGGTTCAGTGAGACCCAGTACTTC. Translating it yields CASSLGRGFSETQYF.

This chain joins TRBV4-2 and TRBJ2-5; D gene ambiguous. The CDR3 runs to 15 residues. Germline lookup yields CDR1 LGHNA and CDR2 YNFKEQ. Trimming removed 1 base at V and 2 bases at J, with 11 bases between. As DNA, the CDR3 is TGTGCCAGCAGCCAAGGGGGTGGCTTACAAGAGACCCAGTACTTC. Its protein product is CASSQGGGLQETQYF.

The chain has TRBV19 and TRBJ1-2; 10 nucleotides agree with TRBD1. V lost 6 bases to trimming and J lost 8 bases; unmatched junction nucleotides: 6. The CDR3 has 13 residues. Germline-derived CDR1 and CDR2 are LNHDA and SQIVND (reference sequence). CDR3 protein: CASRGGTGEGYTF. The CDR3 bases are TGTGCCAGTAGGGGAGGGACAGGGGAAGGCTACACCTTC.

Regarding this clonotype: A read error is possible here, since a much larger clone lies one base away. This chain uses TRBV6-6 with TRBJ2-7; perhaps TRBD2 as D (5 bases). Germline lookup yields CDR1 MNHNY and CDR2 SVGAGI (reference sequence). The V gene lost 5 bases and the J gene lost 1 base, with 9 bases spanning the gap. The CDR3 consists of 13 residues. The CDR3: CASSGLRSYEQYF. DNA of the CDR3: TGTGCCAGCAGTGGACTGAGGTCCTACGAGCAGTACTTC.

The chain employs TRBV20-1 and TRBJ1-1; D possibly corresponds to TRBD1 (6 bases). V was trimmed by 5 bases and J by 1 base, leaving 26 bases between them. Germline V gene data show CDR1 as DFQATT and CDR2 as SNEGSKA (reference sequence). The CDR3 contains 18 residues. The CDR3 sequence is CSAPGARDMGQGNTEAFF. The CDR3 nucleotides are TGCAGTGCTCCTGGGGCCCGGGACATGGGGCAGGGGAACACTGAAGCTTTCTTT.

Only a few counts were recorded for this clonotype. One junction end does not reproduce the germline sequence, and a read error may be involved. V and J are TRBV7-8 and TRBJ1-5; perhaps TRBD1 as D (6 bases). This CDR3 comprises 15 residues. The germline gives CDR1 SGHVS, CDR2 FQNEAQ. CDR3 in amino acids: CAGSESSQGGQPQHF. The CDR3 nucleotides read TGTGCCGGCAGCGAGAGTTCACAGGGAGGGCAGCCCCAGCATTTT.

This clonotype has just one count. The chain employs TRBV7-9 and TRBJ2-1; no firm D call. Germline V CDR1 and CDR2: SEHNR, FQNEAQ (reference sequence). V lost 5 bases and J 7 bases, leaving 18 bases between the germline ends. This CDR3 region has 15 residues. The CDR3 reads CASSPARSRSNEQFF. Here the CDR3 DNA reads TGTGCCAGCAGCCCCGCGAGGAGCAGGAGTAATGAGCAGTTCTTC.

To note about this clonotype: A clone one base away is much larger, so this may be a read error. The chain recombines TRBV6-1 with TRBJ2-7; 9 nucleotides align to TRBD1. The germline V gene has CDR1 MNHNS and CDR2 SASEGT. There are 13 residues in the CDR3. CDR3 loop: CASIRQGGYKQYF. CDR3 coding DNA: TGTGCCAGCATCCGACAGGGGGGCTACAAGCAGTACTTC.

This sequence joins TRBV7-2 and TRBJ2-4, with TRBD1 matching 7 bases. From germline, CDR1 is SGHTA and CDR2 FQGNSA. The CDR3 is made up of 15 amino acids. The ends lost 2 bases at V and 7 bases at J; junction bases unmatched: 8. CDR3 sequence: CASSLMGQGVNIQYF. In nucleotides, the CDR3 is TGTGCCAGCAGCTTAATGGGGCAGGGGGTCAACATTCAGTACTTC.

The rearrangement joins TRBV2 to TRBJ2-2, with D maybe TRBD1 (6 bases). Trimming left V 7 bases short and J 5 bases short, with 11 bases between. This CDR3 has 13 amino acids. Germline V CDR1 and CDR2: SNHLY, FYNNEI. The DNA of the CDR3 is TGTGCCAGCACAGGCAGGGGTACCGGGGAGCTGTTTTTT. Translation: CASTGRGTGELFF.

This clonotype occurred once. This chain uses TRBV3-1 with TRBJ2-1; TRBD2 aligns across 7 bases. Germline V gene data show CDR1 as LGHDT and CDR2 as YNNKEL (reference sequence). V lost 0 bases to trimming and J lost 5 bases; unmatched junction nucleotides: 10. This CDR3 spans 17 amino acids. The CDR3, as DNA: TGTGCCAGCAGCCAAGATTTGGGCGGGAGCCGCCACAATGAGCAGTTCTTC. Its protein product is CASSQDLGGSRHNEQFF.

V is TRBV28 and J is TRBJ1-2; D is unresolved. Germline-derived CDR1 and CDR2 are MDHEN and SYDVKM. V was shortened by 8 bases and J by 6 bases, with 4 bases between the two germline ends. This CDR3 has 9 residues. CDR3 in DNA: TGTGCCAGCGGCGATGGCTACACCTTC. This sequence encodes CASGDGYTF.

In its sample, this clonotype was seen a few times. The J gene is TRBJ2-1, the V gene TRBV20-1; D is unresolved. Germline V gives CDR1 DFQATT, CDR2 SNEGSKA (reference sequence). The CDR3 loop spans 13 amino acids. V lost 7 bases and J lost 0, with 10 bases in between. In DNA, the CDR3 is TGCAGTGGAGGCCTTTACTCCTACAATGAGCAGTTCTTC. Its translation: CSGGLYSYNEQFF.

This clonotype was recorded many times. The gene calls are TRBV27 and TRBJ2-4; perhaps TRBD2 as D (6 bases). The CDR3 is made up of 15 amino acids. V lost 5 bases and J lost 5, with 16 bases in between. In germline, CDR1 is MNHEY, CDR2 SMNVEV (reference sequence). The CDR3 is CASSTTGGMENIQYF. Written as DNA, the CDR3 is TGTGCCAGCAGTACGACGGGCGGGATGGAAAACATTCAGTACTTC.

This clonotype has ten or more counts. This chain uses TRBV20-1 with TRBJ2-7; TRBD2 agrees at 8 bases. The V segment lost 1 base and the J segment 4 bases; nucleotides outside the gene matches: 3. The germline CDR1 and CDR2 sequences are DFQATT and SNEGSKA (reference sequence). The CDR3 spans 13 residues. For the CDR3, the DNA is TGCAGTGCTAGAGTCACTAGCGGTTACGAGCAGTACTTC. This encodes CSARVTSGYEQYF.

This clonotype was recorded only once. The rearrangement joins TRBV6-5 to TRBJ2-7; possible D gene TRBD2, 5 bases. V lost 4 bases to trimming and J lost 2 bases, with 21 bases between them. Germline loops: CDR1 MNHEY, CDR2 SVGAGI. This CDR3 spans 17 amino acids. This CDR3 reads CASSSSRRGPPTYEQYF. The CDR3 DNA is TGTGCCAGCAGTTCCAGCCGAAGAGGGCCCCCAACCTACGAGCAGTACTTC.